This T cell receptor beta chain was documented in a study of CD8+ T cells in alopecia areata. General study findings and limits: More clonal than normal scalp was lesional scalp, particularly alopecia totalis/universalis. Possibly as an HLA-related effect, TCR sharing across patients appeared less clear than in mice. Sequencing of scalp samples also includes resident alphabeta T cells from normal skin.

Details on this clone: Its target is unknown.

Germline CDR1 reads SEHNR; CDR2 reads FQNEAQ (reference sequence). V was clipped by 5 bases and J by 2 bases; unmatched bases: 6. This CDR3 comprises 17 residues. Once RNA had been extracted, it was reverse transcribed into cDNA to act as the sequencing template. Produced via immunoSEQ multiplex PCR; TCRdb's table is partial and in-frame only. The sample has roughly 150,000 clones, less than 65% seen once. The sorting of PBMCs gave CD4+ and CD8+ T cells. This receptor was taken from a human donor in good health. This rearrangement joins TRBV7-9 to TRBJ2-1, with 13 bases matching TRBD2. The sample was CD8+ T cells sorted from blood. CDR3 nucleotides: TGTGCCAGCAGCACCCCGACTAGCGGGAGGACCTACAATGAGCAGTTCTTC. Amino acids: CASSTPTSGRTYNEQFF. The full variable domain, completed using reference TRBV7-9 and TRBJ2-1, is DTGVSQNPRHKITKRGQNVTFRCDPISEHNRLYWYRQTLGQGPEFLTYFQNEAQLEKSRLLSDRFSAERPKGSFSTLEIQRTEQGDSAMYLCASSTPTSGRTYNEQFFGPGTRLTVL.